The clone carrying this T cell receptor (beta chain) appeared many times. Its cognate antigen is unknown. Unique molecular identifiers were present in the TCR beta cDNA libraries. The source material, about 0.85 to 11 million T cells, gave rise to about 520,000 cDNA molecules. TCRdb independently ran MiXCR on the PCR reads; one entry per CDR3 protein. The data hold about 800,000 distinct CDR3 sequences, with approximately 30% observed a single time. This entry comes from a study of post-analysis software for immune sequencing data. On the study more broadly: The disease courses covered relapsing-remitting, secondary progressive and progressive-relapsing multiple sclerosis. Findings and limits, study-wide: Multiple sclerosis was associated with a significant reduction in normalized Chao1 diversity relative to controls. Samples sharing a preparation batch grouped tightly together when assessed by F measure. Elevated frequency relative to controls characterized about 5 TRBV segments in patients, TRBV5-6, TRBV5-1 and TRBV20-1 among them.

Trimming pared 2 bases from V and 6 bases from J, leaving 11 bases between. The CDR3 loop spans 14 amino acids. The V gene's germline CDR1 is MNHEY and CDR2 SVGAGI. The source material was blood. The genes are TRBV6-5 and TRBJ1-5; D call uncertain. This clonotype originated in a girl between 5 and 17 years old with multiple sclerosis. CDR3 DNA sequence: TGTGCCAGCAGTTACGGTCGGGGTAGTCAGCCCCAGCATTTT. It translates to CASSYGRGSQPQHF.